The 16 T cell receptor beta chains in this list originate from one sample, sequenced in a study of CD8+CD57+ T cells in acquired aplastic anemia listed by TCRdb under 2018. The patients picked for sequencing were ones in whom flow cytometry had shown an expansion of CD8+CD57+ cells. Sequencer: Illumina HiSeq 2000. TCR beta VDJ combination and CDR3 sequence profiling used genomic DNA as the template. TCRdb cleaned the public reads at Q25 with fastp, built clones with MiXCR and kept in-frame beta chains. Entries are consolidated by CDR3 protein sequence, retaining the most common genes and DNA. The sample has approximately 300,000 distinct CDR3 sequences on record, roughly 61% of them singletons. 1.3% of the sample lies in the top ten. The sequenced material came from sorted CD4+, CD8+, or CD8+CD57+ T cells (not recorded which) from PBMCs. Receptor source: a human donor with aplastic anemia.

In this sample, this clonotype turned up a few times. The rearrangement joins TRBV7-3 to TRBJ1-1; D possibly corresponds to TRBD1 (5 bases). Trimming shortened V by 5 bases and J by 5 bases, and 12 bases separated the two germline ends. The CDR3 loop spans 13 amino acids. From germline, CDR1 is SGHTA and CDR2 FQGTGA. The CDR3 reads CASSRLRETEAFF. The CDR3 DNA sequence: TGTGCCAGCAGCCGACTCAGGGAAACTGAAGCTTTCTTT.

The CDR3 bases are TGTGCCACCAGTGTTGTGGGGACAGGGGGCGAAGAGACCCAGTACTTC. This translates into CATSVVGTGGEETQYF. The chain is built from TRBV24-1 and TRBJ2-5; 12 bases are shared with TRBD1. The CDR3 spans 16 residues. Trimming cost V 5 bases and J 3 bases; bases outside gene matches: 6. Germline CDR1 and CDR2: KGHDR and SFDVKD.

The rearrangement uses TRBV7-8 and TRBJ2-3; 10 nucleotides agree with TRBD2. The germline V gene has CDR1 SGHVS and CDR2 FQNEAQ. Trimming at V came to 2 bases and at J to 7 bases, leaving 6 bases not matched to a gene. There are 15 residues in the CDR3. CDR3 loop: CASSLWASGGYTQYF. In DNA, the CDR3 is TGTGCCAGCAGCTTATGGGCTAGCGGGGGTTATACGCAGTATTTT.

V usage is TRBV7-9 and J usage is TRBJ2-6; D gene ambiguous. The V gene's germline CDR1 is SEHNR and CDR2 FQNEAQ (reference sequence). There are 12 residues in the CDR3. Trimming cost V 5 bases and J 13 bases, with 12 bases left between them. CDR3 bases: TGTGCCAGCAGCGCACTTTTGGTAGTCCTGACTTTC. Protein: CASSALLVVLTF.

The J gene is TRBJ2-6, the V gene TRBV24-1; 7 nucleotides agree with TRBD2. The germline CDR1 and CDR2 sequences are KGHDR and SFDVKD. The CDR3 has 16 amino acids. The junction had 3 bases not matched to a gene; V was cut back by 5 bases and J by 0 bases. CDR3 region: CATSGDYNSGANVLTF. The DNA of the CDR3 is TGTGCCACCAGTGGGGACTATAACTCTGGGGCCAACGTCCTGACTTTC.

This clonotype showed up just a few times. This chain joins TRBV7-9 and TRBJ2-7, with D possibly matching TRBD1 (6 bases). Trimming took 4 bases from V and 1 from J, leaving 11 bases between them. Germline V gives CDR1 SEHNR, CDR2 FQNEAQ (reference sequence). The CDR3 length is 14 residues. CDR3 DNA sequence: TGTGCCAGCAGCTCAGGGGCCGGGTCCTACGAGCAGTACTTC. The encoded protein is CASSSGAGSYEQYF.

The chain couples TRBV19 to TRBJ1-5, with 7 bases lining up with TRBD1. The germline V gene encodes CDR1 LNHDA and CDR2 SQIVND (reference sequence). There are 15 residues in the CDR3. V gave up 8 bases and J gave up 5 bases; unmatched junction bases: 12. CDR3 DNA sequence: TGTGCCAGTTGCCCGAGGGACAGCGTGTATCAGCCCCAGCATTTT. Protein: CASCPRDSVYQPQHF. Variable domain in full (rest from reference TRBV19 and TRBJ1-5): DGGITQSPKYLFRKEGQNVTLSCEQNLNHDAMYWYRQDPGQGLRLIYYSQIVNDFQKGDIAEGYSVSREKKESFPLTVTSAQKNPTAFYLCASCPRDSVYQPQHFGDGTRLSIL.

Details on this clonotype: One base away lies a much larger clone, so this may be a sequencing read error. J is TRBJ2-7 and V is TRBV12-1; no check of the table's D call, TRBD2, against the DNA was made. TRBV12-1 is annotated as a pseudogene. CDR3 length equals 17 residues. In nucleotides, the CDR3 is TGTGCCAGCAGCTCAAAATTACTAGCGGGAGTTCTCTACGAGCAGTGCTTC. Translation gives CASSSKLLAGVLYEQCF.

This rearrangement joins TRBV7-9 to TRBJ1-6, with 8 bases aligning to TRBD1. Germline V gene lookup returns CDR1 SEHNR and CDR2 FQNEAQ (reference sequence). The CDR3 has 16 amino acids. Unmatched junction bases numbered 5, after V lost 3 bases and J lost 4 bases. CDR3 in DNA: TGTGCCAGCAGCTTTCCCGACAGGGGATATAATTCACCCCTCCACTTT. It is translated as CASSFPDRGYNSPLHF.

In its sample, this clonotype was seen a few times. V is TRBV24-1 and J is TRBJ2-5; D is unresolved. Germline loops: CDR1 KGHDR, CDR2 SFDVKD. Trimming took 4 bases from V and 0 from J, leaving 5 bases between them. There are 13 residues in the CDR3. In nucleotides, the CDR3 is TGTGCCACCAGTGACGAGTACCAAGAGACCCAGTACTTC. This sequence encodes CATSDEYQETQYF.

V is TRBV3-1 and J is TRBJ1-1; 7 bases are shared with TRBD1. This CDR3 has 14 amino acids. The V gene end was trimmed by 4 bases and the J gene end by 1 base; junction bases not matched to a gene: 3. Germline CDR1 LGHDT, CDR2 YNNKEL (reference sequence). CDR3 bases: TGTGCCAGCAGCCCCTGGACAGGGAACACTGAAGCTTTCTTT. It codes for CASSPWTGNTEAFF. The variable domain in full, completed from reference TRBV3-1 and TRBJ1-1, reads DTAVSQTPKYLVTQMGNDKSIKCEQNLGHDTMYWYKQDSKKFLKIMFSYNNKELIINETVPNRFSPKSPDKAHLNLHINSLELGDSAVYFCASSPWTGNTEAFFGQGTRLTVV.

The chain is built from TRBV29-1 and TRBJ2-3; TRBD1 aligns across 11 bases. The CDR3 is made up of 16 amino acids. The J segment lost 2 bases and the V segment lost 2 bases, leaving 6 bases of the junction unmatched. Germline CDR1 and CDR2: SQVTM and ANQGSEA. The CDR3 sequence: CSVERTGGMYTDTQYF. CDR3 nucleotides: TGCAGCGTTGAAAGGACAGGGGGCATGTACACAGATACGCAGTATTTT.

Concerning this clonotype: A read error may be the cause here, since a much bigger clone is one base away. The CDR3 DNA is TGTGCCAGCAGCCCCGTTAACACCGGGGAGCTGTTTTTT. Translation gives CASSPVNTGELFF. V gene TRBV7-9 combines with J gene TRBJ2-2; D uncertain. Trimming shortened V by 5 bases and J by 2 bases, and 6 bases separated the two germline ends. Germline CDR1 and CDR2: SEHNR and FQNEAQ (reference sequence). The CDR3 loop spans 13 amino acids.

The rearrangement uses TRBV7-3 and TRBJ2-7; D possibly corresponds to TRBD1 (7 bases). Per germline, CDR1 SGHTA and CDR2 FQGTGA. This CDR3 is built from 12 residues. Deletions cut 6 bases from V and 6 bases from J, with 12 bases between. The DNA of the CDR3 is TGTGCCAGCAGTAACAGGGGAGGCGAGCAGTACTTC. It codes for CASSNRGGEQYF.

The chain recombines TRBV5-6 with TRBJ1-5; TRBD1 matches at 9 bases. Trimming removed 5 bases from V and 5 bases from J; junction bases left unmatched: 8. Germline CDR1 is SGHDT and CDR2 is YYEEEE. The CDR3 is 15 residues long. DNA for the CDR3: TGTGCCAGCAGTCTCCCGGGACAGGGAGATCAGCCCCAGCATTTT. Protein product: CASSLPGQGDQPQHF.

The chain has TRBV9 and TRBJ2-3; a weak D match, TRBD1 (6 bases). The V end lost 0 bases, the J end lost 2 bases, and 7 bases lay between the germline ends. CDR3 length: 14 residues. The V gene's germline CDR1 is SGDLS and CDR2 YYNGEE. CDR3 sequence reads: CASSVDRDTDTQYF. For the CDR3, the DNA is TGTGCCAGCAGCGTAGACAGGGACACAGATACGCAGTATTTT.